Here is one TCR beta chain with its context. Its antigen is as yet unknown. The RNA input was roughly 0.5 to 1 ug, and it was reverse transcribed with random hexamers. A multiplex approach, immunoSEQ multiplex PCR, amplified TCR beta CDR3 across 54 Vbeta and 13 Jbeta. TCRdb reanalysed the immunoSEQ multiplex PCR reads using MiXCR and keeps one entry per CDR3 protein. The sample carries roughly 70,000 distinct CDR3 sequences, 96% recorded once. This sample was taken from a study of CD8 T cells in Susac syndrome. General observations from the study: The authors acknowledged that the study's TCR sequencing and HLA analysis involved relatively few individuals.

The multiple sclerosis control group consisted of treatment-naive patients whose relapsing-remitting disease, which was either stable or active, fulfilled revised McDonald criteria. FACS was used to enrich TEMRA cells, whereas the CD8+ and CD4+ T cells were obtained by negative isolation. The V gene end was trimmed by 0 bases and the J gene end by 6 bases; junction bases not matched to a gene: 12. Germline V CDR1 and CDR2: PRHDT, FYEKMQ (reference sequence). The CDR3 contains 19 residues. Source material: CD4+ T cells from PBMCs. The chain carries TRBV13 and TRBJ2-3, with TRBD2 identical over 13 bases. This TCR was sampled from a human donor with multiple sclerosis. This CDR3 reads CASSLGGLAGMLRSDTQYF. DNA of the CDR3: TGTGCCAGCAGCTTAGGGGGACTAGCGGGGATGCTTCGAAGTGATACGCAGTATTTT.